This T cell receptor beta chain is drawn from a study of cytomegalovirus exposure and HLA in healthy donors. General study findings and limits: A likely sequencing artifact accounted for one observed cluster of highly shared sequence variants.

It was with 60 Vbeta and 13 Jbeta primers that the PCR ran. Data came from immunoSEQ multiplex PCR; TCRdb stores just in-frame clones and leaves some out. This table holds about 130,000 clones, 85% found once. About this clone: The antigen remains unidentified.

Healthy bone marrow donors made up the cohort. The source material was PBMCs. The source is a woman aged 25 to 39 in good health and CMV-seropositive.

As DNA, the CDR3 is TGCGCCAGCAGCTTCAACAGGGGGCCATACGAGCAGTACTTC. This encodes CASSFNRGPYEQYF. This chain uses TRBV5-1 with TRBJ2-7, with 9 positions matching TRBD1. CDR1 is SGHRS and CDR2 is YFSETQ in the germline V gene. The CDR3 has 14 amino acids. The V segment lost 2 bases and the J segment 4 bases; nucleotides outside the gene matches: 4.